This TCR beta chain appears in the sequencing data of a study of Graves' ophthalmopathy and Graves' hyperthyroidism. The study's findings and limits: Prediction of ophthalmopathy progression reached roughly 70% sensitivity and 72.22% specificity.

The diagnosis was founded upon clinical symptoms, serum thyroxine, TRAb, thyroid ultrasound and orbital computed tomography. A single count supports this clonotype. The target antigen is unknown. Amplified material comprised TCR beta CDR3 regions derived from RNA transcripts. Amplification began with first-round RT-PCR using HTBI primers, then second-round multiplex PCR was performed. TCRdb re-called the multiplex PCR reads with MiXCR, one entry per CDR3 protein. The sample carries around 660,000 distinct CDR3 sequences, about 41% recorded once. In germline, CDR1 is SQVTM, CDR2 ANQGSEA. The CDR3 runs to 9 residues. Trimming stripped 3 bases from V and 17 bases from J, with 8 bases between.

The receptor was derived from an adult man with Graves' ophthalmopathy. The sequenced sample was peripheral blood. The gene calls are TRBV29-1 and TRBJ1-6; D call uncertain. The CDR3 spells CSVDQPFHF. The CDR3 nucleotides read TGCAGCGTTGATCAGCCCTTCCACTTT.